These 20 T cell receptor beta chains were sequenced from one sample in a study of CD8 T cells in Susac syndrome. The RNA, roughly 0.45 to 1 ug, was put through reverse transcription using random hexamers. TCRdb passed the immunoSEQ multiplex PCR reads through MiXCR, listing each CDR3 protein once. The data show 150,000 to 200,000 distinct CDR3 sequences, with about 94% seen just once and 0.14% held by the top ten. The sample was CD4+ T cells from PBMCs. Receptors were obtained from a human donor in good health.

The J gene is TRBJ2-5, the V gene TRBV24-1, with 7 positions matching TRBD2. With 3 bases clipped from V and 2 bases from J, the junction kept 5 bases outside the gene matches. The CDR3 extends over 15 amino acids. CDR1 is KGHDR, CDR2 SFDVKD, per germline. The CDR3 nucleotides are TGTGCCACCAGTGATGTGAGCGGGGAACAAGAGACCCAGTACTTC. It yields the protein CATSDVSGEQETQYF.

The V gene is TRBV2, the J gene TRBJ2-3; D is uncertain. CDR1 SNHLY and CDR2 FYNNEI come from the germline V gene. The ends were cut back, 6 bases at V and 3 bases at J, with 16 bases in the middle. This CDR3 contains 15 residues. The CDR3 is CASRLDNLRTDTQYF. Here the CDR3 DNA reads TGTGCCAGCAGACTCGACAACTTAAGAACAGATACGCAGTATTTT.

The genes are TRBV6-6 and TRBJ2-1, with a possible D match to TRBD1 (5 bases). Trimming stripped 3 bases from V and 5 bases from J, with 8 bases between. CDR3 length: 13 amino acids. The germline gives CDR1 MNHNY, CDR2 SVGAGI (reference sequence). The CDR3 DNA is TGTGCCAGCAGTTATCTGACAGACAATGAGCAGTTCTTC. Residues: CASSYLTDNEQFF.

The rearrangement joins TRBV7-9 to TRBJ2-3, with 7 bases fitting TRBD2. Germline CDR1 reads SEHNR; CDR2 reads FQNEAQ (reference sequence). The CDR3 length is 12 residues. The ends lost 11 bases at V and 0 bases at J; junction bases unmatched: 2. CDR3 in amino acids: CAGGGSTDTQYF. In DNA form, the CDR3 reads TGTGCCGGCGGGGGTAGCACAGATACGCAGTATTTT. The full variable domain, in which reference TRBV7-9 and TRBJ2-3 provide the parts outside the CDR3, is DTGVSQNPRHKITKRGQNVTFRCDPISEHNRLYWYRQTLGQGPEFLTYFQNEAQLEKSRLLSDRFSAERPKGSFSTLEIQRTEQGDSAMYLCAGGGSTDTQYFGPGTRLTVL.

The chain uses TRBV7-2 and TRBJ1-2; tentative D call: TRBD1 (5 bases). The V end was cut by 5 bases, the J end by 7 bases, with 14 bases between. The germline V gene has CDR1 SGHTA and CDR2 FQGNSA. The CDR3 contains 13 residues. This CDR3 is CASSPRGRFGYTF. CDR3 bases: TGTGCCAGCAGCCCGAGGGGTAGGTTTGGCTACACCTTC.

As DNA, the CDR3 is TGTGCCAGCAGCTTAGAGTTGACAGGGGCCACTGAGCAGTTCTTC. Translated: CASSLELTGATEQFF. V and J are TRBV7-3 and TRBJ2-1, with TRBD1 matching over 8 bases. Germline V gene lookup returns CDR1 SGHTA and CDR2 FQGTGA. The CDR3 has 15 residues. V lost 2 bases, J lost 9 bases, and 9 bases stayed unmatched. The full variable domain, in which reference TRBV7-3 and TRBJ2-1 provide the parts outside the CDR3, is GAGVSQTPSNKVTEKGKYVELRCDPISGHTALYWYRQSLGQGPEFLIYFQGTGAADDSGLPNDRFFAVRPEGSVSTLKIQRTERGDSAVYLCASSLELTGATEQFFGPGTRLTVL.

This chain connects TRBV7-2 to TRBJ2-7, with D tentatively TRBD1 (7 bases). CDR1 and CDR2 (germline): SGHTA, FQGNSA. CDR3 length: 15 amino acids. The V and J ends lost 4 bases and 2 bases respectively, with 15 bases between them. DNA for the CDR3: TGTGCCAGCAGCTGGGGGGACAGAGACACCTACGAGCAGTACTTC. It translates to CASSWGDRDTYEQYF.

This chain uses TRBV20-1 with TRBJ2-5, with D uncertain. CDR3 length: 14 residues. V was shortened by 0 bases and J by 1 base, with 9 bases between the two germline ends. Germline CDR1 is DFQATT and CDR2 is SNEGSKA (reference sequence). The DNA of the CDR3 is TGCAGTGCTAGAGAATCAGCTGGCCAAGAGACCCAGTACTTC. This gives the protein CSARESAGQETQYF.

For the CDR3, the DNA is TGTGCCAGCAGCTTAGCAGCGGGGGATTACAATGAGCAGTTCTTC. This encodes CASSLAAGDYNEQFF. This rearrangement joins TRBV7-2 to TRBJ2-1; 8 positions agree with TRBD2. The CDR3 totals 15 residues. With 0 bases clipped from V and 4 bases from J, the junction kept 2 bases outside the gene matches. Germline CDR1 reads SGHTA; CDR2 reads FQGNSA.

The chain couples TRBV7-2 to TRBJ2-1, with D possibly TRBD2 on 6 matching bases. The CDR3 is made up of 16 amino acids. Per germline, CDR1 SGHTA and CDR2 FQGNSA. Trimming stripped 0 bases from V and 1 base from J, with 10 bases between. This CDR3 is CASSLATGESYNEQFF. CDR3 sequence (DNA): TGTGCCAGCAGCTTAGCGACGGGGGAATCCTACAATGAGCAGTTCTTC.

CDR3 amino acids: CASSHRDIDYNEQFF. Written as DNA, the CDR3 is TGTGCCAGCAGCCACCGGGACATCGACTACAATGAGCAGTTCTTC. The rearrangement joins TRBV5-4 to TRBJ2-1; D is perhaps TRBD1 (6 bases). Looked up from germline, CDR1 is SGHNT and CDR2 is YYREEE (reference sequence). The CDR3 spans 15 residues. The V gene lost 4 bases and the J gene lost 3 bases, with 14 bases spanning the gap.

The rearrangement uses TRBV6-1 and TRBJ1-2; D uncertain. V dropped 6 bases and J dropped 2 bases, with 7 bases sitting between them. This CDR3 is built from 12 residues. Germline CDR1 and CDR2: MNHNS and SASEGT. The CDR3 sequence is CASSKENYGYTF. CDR3 DNA sequence: TGTGCCAGCAGCAAGGAGAACTATGGCTACACCTTC.

This sequence joins TRBV3-1 and TRBJ2-3; TRBD1 is a possible D gene (7 bases). The CDR3 has 15 amino acids. Germline V CDR1 and CDR2: LGHDT, YNNKEL (reference sequence). V shed 5 bases and J shed 5 bases, with 17 bases lying between them. The CDR3 DNA follows: TGTGCCAGCAGCGCGCGACAGGGACTTGAAGATACGCAGTATTTT. This gives the protein CASSARQGLEDTQYF.

V usage is TRBV3-1 and J usage is TRBJ2-7; 11 nucleotides line up with TRBD2. CDR3 size: 17 residues. J lost 6 bases, V lost 2 bases, and 12 bases had no gene match. CDR1 is LGHDT and CDR2 is YNNKEL in the germline V gene (reference sequence). The CDR3 DNA reads TGTGCCAGCAGCCAAACTTCTCAATTCCTAGCGGGGGGCGAGCAGTACTTC. Amino acid sequence: CASSQTSQFLAGGEQYF.

The V gene is TRBV9, the J gene TRBJ2-5; 9 bases match TRBD2. This CDR3 contains 16 residues. The V gene end was trimmed by 0 bases and the J gene end by 5 bases; junction bases not matched to a gene: 8. Germline V gives CDR1 SGDLS, CDR2 YYNGEE. The CDR3 spells CASSVEAGGRVETQYF. The CDR3 bases are TGTGCCAGCAGCGTAGAAGCGGGGGGCCGAGTGGAGACCCAGTACTTC.

The chain carries TRBV6-2 or TRBV6-3 and TRBJ2-7, with 7 bases that match TRBD1. The CDR3 length is 18 residues. The V segment lost 2 bases and the J segment 2 bases; nucleotides outside the gene matches: 15. Germline V gives CDR1 MNHEY, CDR2 SVGEGT. The CDR3 bases are TGTGCCAGCAGTTACCAACCTTACTTCGGACAGGCGACCTACGAGCAGTACTTC. Its translation: CASSYQPYFGQATYEQYF.

The CDR3 sequence: CASSLSRQTILEQYF. CDR3 in DNA: TGTGCCAGCAGTTTATCGAGACAAACCATATTGGAGCAGTACTTC. The rearrangement links TRBV27 to TRBJ2-7; D is uncertain. From germline, CDR1 is MNHEY and CDR2 SMNVEV (reference sequence). The CDR3 covers 15 residues. The V and J ends lost 0 bases and 7 bases respectively, with 16 bases between them.

This clonotype appeared a single time. CDR3 sequence: CASSAPTGIGTDTQYF. As DNA, the CDR3 is TGTGCCAGCAGCGCACCGACAGGGATCGGCACAGATACGCAGTATTTT. The chain recombines TRBV7-9 with TRBJ2-3; TRBD1 aligns across 7 bases. Unmatched junction bases numbered 9, after V lost 5 bases and J lost 1 base. There are 16 residues in the CDR3. In germline, CDR1 is SEHNR, CDR2 FQNEAQ (reference sequence).

The table lists this clonotype with a count of one. The V gene is TRBV27, the J gene TRBJ1-5; weak D call: TRBD1 (6 bases). The CDR3 is 15 residues long. The V gene's germline CDR1 is MNHEY and CDR2 SMNVEV (reference sequence). V lost 4 bases to trimming and J lost 5 bases, with 15 bases between them. CDR3 bases: TGTGCCAGCAGTTACGCAGGGGCACAGGATCAGCCCCAGCATTTT. It is translated as CASSYAGAQDQPQHF.

The CDR3 region has the DNA TGCAGTGCTCTGGGGGCGGTTAATTCACCCCTCCACTTT. Residues: CSALGAVNSPLHF. The V gene is TRBV20-1, the J gene TRBJ1-6, with a tentative D call TRBD1 (6 bases). Germline V gene data show CDR1 as DFQATT and CDR2 as SNEGSKA (reference sequence). The CDR3 totals 13 residues. V lost 5 bases and J lost 6, with 11 bases in between.